This entry lists 3 T cell receptor beta chains sequenced from one sample in a study of blood T cell repertoires in COVID-19. The method was immunoSEQ multiplex PCR; TCRdb's version includes in-frame clones alone and lacks a portion of them. The repertoire consists of about 440,000 clones, with nearly 90% occurring once and the leading ten covering almost 2%. The sample was PBMCs or T cells enriched from blood (not recorded which). These receptors all come from a woman aged 18 to 35 with acute COVID-19.

V gene TRBV2 combines with J gene TRBJ2-1; 8 nucleotides match TRBD1. V was clipped by 4 bases and J by 4 bases; unmatched bases: 9. This CDR3 contains 16 residues. In germline, CDR1 is SNHLY, CDR2 FYNNEI. The CDR3 sequence is CASSGSRDRLYNEQFF. The CDR3 coding sequence is TGTGCCAGCAGTGGGTCCCGGGACAGGTTGTACAATGAGCAGTTCTTC. Complete variable domain (other parts from reference TRBV2 and TRBJ2-1): EPEVTQTPSHQVTQMGQEVILRCVPISNHLYFYWYRQILGQKVEFLVSFYNNEISEKSEIFDDQFSVERPDGSNFTLKIRSTKLEDSAMYFCASSGSRDRLYNEQFFGPGTRLTVL.

This clone has a single count. The V call is TRBV7-2, the J call TRBJ1-1, with D possibly matching TRBD1 (6 bases). This CDR3 spans 14 amino acids. Germline CDR1 is SGHTA and CDR2 is FQGNSA. Trimming took 5 bases from V and 1 from J, leaving 11 bases between them. The CDR3 DNA follows: TGTGCCAGCAGCCAGGACAGTAGGAACACTGAAGCTTTCTTT. It yields the protein CASSQDSRNTEAFF.

J is TRBJ2-2 and V is TRBV11-1; D remains unclear. Germline V gives CDR1 SGHAT, CDR2 FQDESV (reference sequence). The CDR3 extends over 15 amino acids. V dropped 6 bases and J dropped 0 bases, with 11 bases sitting between them. The CDR3 nucleotides are TGTGCCAGCAGTCTCGCCTTAGCGAACACCGGGGAGCTGTTTTTT. This codes for CASSLALANTGELFF.